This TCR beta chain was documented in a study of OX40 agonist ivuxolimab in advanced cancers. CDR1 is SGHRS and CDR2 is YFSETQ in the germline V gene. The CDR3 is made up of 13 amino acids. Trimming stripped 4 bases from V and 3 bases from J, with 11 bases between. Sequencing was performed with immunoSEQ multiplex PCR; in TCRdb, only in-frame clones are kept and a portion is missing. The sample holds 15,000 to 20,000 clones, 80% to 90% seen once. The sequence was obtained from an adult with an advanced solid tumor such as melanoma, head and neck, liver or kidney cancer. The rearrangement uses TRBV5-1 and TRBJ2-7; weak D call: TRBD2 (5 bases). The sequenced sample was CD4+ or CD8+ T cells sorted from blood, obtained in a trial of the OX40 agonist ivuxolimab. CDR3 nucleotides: TGCGCCAGCAGCCCCCCCGGGAACTACGAGCAGTACTTC. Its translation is CASSPPGNYEQYF.